This TCR beta chain was recovered during a study of T cells in Graves' hyperthyroidism and ophthalmopathy. The CDR3 regions of TCR beta were amplified from RNA transcripts. A set of HTBI primers served as the primers for a first-round RT-PCR of the TCR CDR3. TCRdb reanalysed the multiplex PCR reads using MiXCR and keeps one entry per CDR3 protein. The data show around 660,000 distinct CDR3 sequences, roughly 45% seen once. The CDR3 runs 14 residues. With 5 bases clipped from V and 2 bases from J, the junction kept 3 bases outside the gene matches. CDR1 and CDR2 (germline): SGHTA, FQGNSA. What was sequenced was peripheral blood or thyroid tissue (not recorded which). The rearrangement links TRBV7-2 to TRBJ2-5; 9 positions match TRBD2. The origin of this receptor is an adult man with Graves' disease, either hyperthyroidism or ophthalmopathy (not recorded which). The CDR3 bases are TGTGCCAGCAGCCGTCTAGCGGGACAAGAGACCCAGTACTTC. Its translation is CASSRLAGQETQYF.